A selection of T cell receptor beta chains follows, all from one sample in a study of T cells in Graves' hyperthyroidism and ophthalmopathy. MiXCR, applied by TCRdb to the multiplex PCR reads, yields one record per CDR3 protein. The sample has around 190,000 distinct CDR3 sequences; roughly 17% are singletons. Specimen: blood. Receptor source: a woman aged 50 to 65 with Graves' hyperthyroidism. Both conserved end residues are part of each CDR3. D genes are given only for firm matches. Clone size, where shown, is once, few, many, or a class for clones that have expanded.

.	TRBV12-3/TRBV12-4	many	TRBJ1-4	CASSLSGTEKLFF	TGTGCCAGCAGTTTAAGCGGGACAGAAAAACTGTTTTTT
TRBD2	TRBV15	.	TRBJ2-1	CATSLELALYNEQFF	TGTGCCACCAGCTTAGAACTAGCGCTGTACAATGAGCAGTTCTTC
.	TRBV5-1	.	TRBJ1-2	CASSLGGQSYGYTF	TGCGCCAGCAGCTTGGGAGGGCAGAGCTATGGCTACACCTTC
.	TRBV3-1	many	TRBJ2-3	CASSQVSGLNTDTQYF	TGTGCCAGCAGCCAAGTCTCAGGACTCAACACAGATACGCAGTATTTT
.	TRBV10-2	.	TRBJ2-3	CASSPGAITDTQYF	TGCGCCAGCAGCCCCGGGGCGATCACAGATACGCAGTATTTT
.	TRBV28	many	TRBJ2-1	CASTPRLAYNEQFF	TGTGCCAGCACCCCCCGGTTAGCCTACAATGAGCAGTTCTTC
TRBD1	TRBV10-1	few	TRBJ2-2	CASSESPGQGFVAVPGELFF	TGCGCCAGCAGTGAGTCGCCGGGACAGGGCTTTGTCGCAGTTCCCGGGGAGCTGTTTTTT
.	TRBV3-1	many	TRBJ1-5	CASSQDLNQPQHF	TGTGCCAGCAGCCAAGATCTGAATCAGCCCCAGCATTTT
.	TRBV19	.	TRBJ1-2	CASSIRGPDGYTF	TGTGCCAGTAGTATTCGGGGGCCGGATGGCTACACCTTC
TRBD2	TRBV10-2	.	TRBJ2-3	CASSLPLAGATDTQYF	TGCGCCAGCAGCTTACCACTAGCGGGAGCTACAGATACGCAGTATTTT
TRBD2	TRBV7-3	many	TRBJ2-3	CASSSTGLAASTDTQYF	TGTGCCAGCAGCTCCACGGGACTAGCGGCTAGCACAGATACGCAGTATTTT
.	TRBV28	.	TRBJ1-1	CASSRPGQTNTEAFF	TGTGCCAGCAGTCGGCCCGGACAGACGAACACTGAAGCTTTCTTT
.	TRBV20-1	many	TRBJ2-3	CSAISRDTQYF	TGCAGTGCTATATCCAGAGATACGCAGTATTTT
.	TRBV11-3	many	TRBJ1-1	CASKAYGYTEAFF	TGTGCCAGCAAGGCCTACGGCTACACTGAAGCTTTCTTT
TRBD1	TRBV7-9	few	TRBJ1-5	CASSMDRGNQPQHF	TGTGCCAGCAGCATGGACAGGGGCAATCAGCCCCAGCATTTT
.	TRBV7-8	many	TRBJ2-5	CASSSDSAETQYF	TGTGCCAGCAGCAGCGACTCTGCTGAGACCCAGTACTTC
TRBD1	TRBV6-1	many	TRBJ1-1	CASITQGARTEAFF	TGTGCCAGCATTACACAGGGGGCTCGCACTGAAGCTTTCTTT
TRBD2	TRBV24-1	many	TRBJ2-1	CATSDSRLAGVNEQFF	TGTGCCACCAGTGATTCCAGGCTAGCGGGAGTGAATGAGCAGTTCTTC
.	TRBV7-9	.	TRBJ1-2	CASSPGAGYGYTF	TGTGCCAGCAGCCCCGGGGCGGGCTATGGCTACACCTTC
TRBD1	TRBV2	many	TRBJ1-1	CASKPGTGNTEAFF	TGTGCCAGCAAACCCGGGACAGGGAACACTGAAGCTTTCTTT
TRBD2	TRBV20-1	many	TRBJ2-7	CSARDWSSGSYEQYF	TGCAGTGCTAGAGATTGGTCTAGCGGTAGCTACGAGCAGTACTTC
.	TRBV29-1	many	TRBJ2-1	CSVDGTSYNEQFF	TGCAGCGTTGATGGGACTTCCTACAATGAGCAGTTCTTC
TRBD2	TRBV3-1	many	TRBJ2-1	CASSQAGTSGYNEQFF	TGTGCCAGCAGCCAAGCCGGGACTAGCGGATACAATGAGCAGTTCTTC
TRBD1	TRBV12-3/TRBV12-4	many	TRBJ1-4	CASSPLPGQGDITNEKLFF	TGTGCCAGCAGTCCACTACCGGGACAGGGTGATATCACTAATGAAAAACTGTTTTTT
.	TRBV7-3	.	TRBJ2-3	CASSLTGQNTQYF	TGTGCCAGCAGCCTGACCGGGCAGAATACGCAGTATTTT
TRBD2	TRBV7-9	.	TRBJ2-7	CASSPLLAEPYEQYF	TGTGCCAGCAGCCCGCTGCTAGCGGAGCCCTACGAGCAGTACTTC
.	TRBV11-2	.	TRBJ2-4	CASSLGSVAEGRKNIQYF	TGTGCCAGCAGCTTAGGGAGCGTGGCGGAGGGTCGAAAAAACATTCAGTACTTC
TRBD2	TRBV7-3	.	TRBJ2-2	CASSVLAGGGTGELFF	TGTGCCAGCAGCGTTTTAGCGGGAGGAGGGACCGGGGAGCTGTTTTTT
TRBD1	TRBV28	few	TRBJ1-5	CASSADRDQPQHF	TGTGCCAGCAGCGCCGACAGGGATCAGCCCCAGCATTTT
.	TRBV27	few	TRBJ2-2	CASSPIFTGELFF	TGTGCCAGCAGCCCCATATTCACCGGGGAGCTGTTTTTT
.	TRBV7-7	few	TRBJ2-1	CASSLSPNNEQFF	TGTGCTAGCAGCTTATCTCCTAACAATGAGCAGTTCTTC
TRBD2	TRBV20-1	many	TRBJ2-5	CSAARREGAETQYF	TGCAGTGCCGCGAGGCGGGAGGGGGCGGAGACCCAGTACTTC
.	TRBV20-1	many	TRBJ2-1	CSARDIASPSDEQFF	TGCAGTGCTAGAGATATAGCATCTCCCTCCGATGAGCAGTTCTTC
.	TRBV7-3	many	TRBJ2-7	CASSPGERYEQYF	TGTGCCAGCAGTCCGGGTGAGCGGTACGAGCAGTACTTC
TRBD2	TRBV11-3	.	TRBJ2-1	CASSYSGLAGNNEQFF	TGTGCCAGCAGTTACTCGGGACTAGCGGGGAACAATGAGCAGTTCTTC
TRBD1	TRBV7-9	.	TRBJ1-1	CASSFARIGRGLGNTEAFF	TGTGCCAGCAGCTTCGCCAGGATTGGCAGGGGGCTTGGGAACACTGAAGCTTTCTTT
TRBD1	TRBV15	.	TRBJ1-2	CATSRWTGRGQNYGYTF	TGTGCCACCAGCAGGTGGACCGGGAGGGGGCAGAACTATGGCTACACCTTC
TRBD2	TRBV7-2	few	TRBJ2-7	CASSPRLAGGRYEQYF	TGTGCCAGCAGCCCCCGACTAGCGGGAGGGCGATACGAGCAGTACTTC
TRBD2	TRBV2	many	TRBJ2-1	CASSVGLADNEQFF	TGTGCCAGCAGTGTAGGACTAGCGGACAATGAGCAGTTCTTC
TRBD1	TRBV27	many	TRBJ1-5	CATQSRDRGTAGQPQHF	TGTGCCACCCAATCCCGGGACAGGGGAACAGCAGGACAGCCCCAGCATTTT
TRBD2	TRBV19	few	TRBJ2-1	CASSAAMGGLGNSYNEQFF	TGTGCCAGTAGTGCCGCGATGGGGGGGTTGGGTAACTCCTACAATGAGCAGTTCTTC
TRBD1	TRBV24-1	many	TRBJ2-7	CATAPGQGAIDEQYF	TGTGCCACCGCACCGGGACAGGGGGCGATCGACGAGCAGTACTTC
.	TRBV3-1	many	TRBJ2-3	CASSQVSNTDTQYF	TGTGCCAGCAGCCAAGTTAGCAACACAGATACGCAGTATTTT
.	TRBV7-2	many	TRBJ2-7	CASSPGSGREQYF	TGTGCCAGCAGCCCGGGCTCGGGGCGCGAGCAGTACTTC
.	TRBV28	many	TRBJ2-1	CASSPTGNNEQFF	TGTGCCAGCAGTCCAACAGGGAACAATGAGCAGTTCTTC
TRBD2	TRBV7-2	few	TRBJ2-5	CASSPVGTSAQETQYF	TGTGCCAGCAGCCCCGTGGGGACTAGCGCACAAGAGACCCAGTACTTC
TRBD1	TRBV5-1	.	TRBJ1-6	CASSLTGENSPLHF	TGCGCCAGCAGCTTGACAGGGGAGAATTCACCCCTCCACTTT
.	TRBV28	many	TRBJ1-2	CASRPSNYGYTF	TGTGCCAGCAGGCCCTCTAACTATGGCTACACCTTC
TRBD2	TRBV12-5	many	TRBJ2-3	CASGGLAGSLADTQYF	TGTGCTAGTGGCGGACTAGCGGGAAGTTTGGCAGATACGCAGTATTTT
TRBD2	TRBV6-1	many	TRBJ2-1	CASSRLAGEVDEQFF	TGTGCCAGCAGTAGGCTAGCGGGAGAGGTCGATGAGCAGTTCTTC
TRBD2	TRBV20-1	few	TRBJ2-7	CSAELAAGSYEQYF	TGCAGTGCCGAACTAGCGGCGGGATCCTACGAGCAGTACTTC
.	TRBV11-2	.	TRBJ2-3	CASSLDSPAADTQYF	TGTGCCAGCAGCTTAGACAGCCCTGCGGCAGATACGCAGTATTTT